This is a list of T cell receptor beta chains from one sample in a study of glioma-infiltrating T cells. Each CDR3 protein is one row after TCRdb ran MiXCR on the multiplex PCR reads. The sample contains about 130,000 distinct CDR3 sequences, around 25% of which appear only once. Material: glioma tissue, nonneoplastic brain tissue, or PBMCs (not recorded which). All receptors come from a human donor with low-grade glioma or glioblastoma, undergoing nonglioma brain surgery, or in good health (not recorded which). Each CDR3 is given with its conserved first and last residue. Fields, in order: V gene, clone size, D gene, J gene, CDR3 protein, CDR3 DNA. The D gene is left open where the match is weak. Size is omitted from some rows. Given values are once, few, many or a class for expanded clones.

V: TRBV6-1
size: few
D: -
J: TRBJ1-1
CDR3: CASSGLEQNTEAFF
DNA: TGTGCCAGCAGTGGGCTAGAGCAGAACACTGAAGCTTTCTTT

V: TRBV20-1
size: once
D: -
J: TRBJ1-1
CDR3: CSAGRGALDEAFF
DNA: TGCAGTGCTGGGAGGGGGGCCTTAGATGAAGCTTTCTTT

V: TRBV10-1
size: few
D: TRBD2
J: TRBJ2-5
CDR3: CASHDSGGETQYF
DNA: TGCGCCAGCCACGACTCGGGAGGGGAGACCCAGTACTTC

V: TRBV20-1
size: many
D: -
J: TRBJ2-3
CDR3: CSARGDSTDTQYF
DNA: TGCAGTGCTAGGGGGGACAGCACAGATACGCAGTATTTT

V: TRBV5-4
size: -
D: TRBD1
J: TRBJ1-1
CDR3: CASYRGHTEAFF
DNA: TGTGCCAGCTACAGGGGGCACACTGAAGCTTTCTTT

V: TRBV28
size: many
D: -
J: TRBJ1-1
CDR3: CASSLWGKGEAFF
DNA: TGTGCCAGCAGTTTATGGGGCAAGGGGGAAGCTTTCTTT

V: TRBV20-1
size: many
D: -
J: TRBJ1-1
CDR3: CSARALNTEAFF
DNA: TGCAGTGCTAGGGCCCTGAACACTGAAGCTTTCTTT

V: TRBV28
size: -
D: TRBD1
J: TRBJ1-1
CDR3: CALRGGLGTGIEAFF
DNA: TGTGCCCTAAGGGGGGGCCTCGGGACAGGCATTGAAGCTTTCTTT

V: TRBV7-6
size: -
D: -
J: TRBJ1-5
CDR3: CASSLAAGGVSQPQHF
DNA: TGTGCCAGCAGCTTAGCAGCCGGGGGCGTCAGTCAGCCCCAGCATTTT

V: TRBV19
size: few
D: -
J: TRBJ1-1
CDR3: CASSIGVTEAFF
DNA: TGTGCCAGTAGTATCGGAGTCACTGAAGCTTTCTTT

V: TRBV6-1
size: few
D: -
J: TRBJ1-4
CDR3: CASSQRAGRGKLFF
DNA: TGTGCCAGCAGTCAAAGGGCAGGGAGGGGAAAACTGTTTTTT

V: TRBV19
size: -
D: -
J: TRBJ1-5
CDR3: CASSINLGRPKIPQHF
DNA: TGTGCCAGTAGTATAAACCTCGGACGGCCAAAGATACCCCAGCATTTT

V: TRBV6-2/TRBV6-3
size: many
D: -
J: TRBJ1-1
CDR3: CASSNGNTEAFF
DNA: TGTGCCAGCAGTAACGGGAACACTGAAGCTTTCTTT

V: TRBV6-1
size: many
D: -
J: TRBJ2-5
CDR3: CASSWTEQETQYF
DNA: TGTGCCAGCAGTTGGACAGAGCAAGAGACCCAGTACTTC

V: TRBV20-1
size: few
D: TRBD2
J: TRBJ2-1
CDR3: CSAGLAGGGNEQFF
DNA: TGCAGTGCCGGACTAGCGGGGGGTGGCAATGAGCAGTTCTTC

V: TRBV7-9
size: once
D: -
J: TRBJ2-3
CDR3: CASSLGTSPTDTQYF
DNA: TGTGCCAGCAGCTTAGGGACAAGCCCCACAGATACGCAGTATTTT

V: TRBV12-3/TRBV12-4
size: -
D: TRBD1
J: TRBJ2-3
CDR3: CASSTGTGGRGGDTQYF
DNA: TGTGCCAGCAGTACCGGGACAGGGGGGCGAGGTGGGGATACGCAGTATTTT

V: TRBV18
size: -
D: -
J: TRBJ2-1
CDR3: CASSPQLGSNEQFF
DNA: TGTGCCAGCTCACCACAACTGGGTTCCAATGAGCAGTTCTTC

V: TRBV7-2
size: -
D: -
J: TRBJ2-3
CDR3: CASSLGASFSDTQYF
DNA: TGTGCCAGCAGCTTAGGGGCTAGCTTCTCAGATACGCAGTATTTT

V: TRBV11-3
size: few
D: TRBD1
J: TRBJ2-3
CDR3: CASSKQGASFTDTQYF
DNA: TGTGCCAGCAGCAAACAGGGGGCGAGTTTCACAGATACGCAGTATTTT

V: TRBV4-1
size: few
D: TRBD1
J: TRBJ1-1
CDR3: CASSREQGYTEAFF
DNA: TGCGCCAGCAGCCGCGAACAGGGGTACACTGAAGCTTTCTTT

V: TRBV10-2
size: many
D: TRBD2
J: TRBJ2-3
CDR3: CASSGTSGATDTQYF
DNA: TGCGCCAGCAGTGGAACTAGCGGGGCCACAGATACGCAGTATTTT

V: TRBV18
size: -
D: TRBD1
J: TRBJ1-2
CDR3: CASSSTGDGYTF
DNA: TGTGCCAGCTCCTCGACAGGGGATGGCTACACCTTC

V: TRBV6-4
size: -
D: TRBD2
J: TRBJ2-2
CDR3: CASRRPGTSGGAPGELFF
DNA: TGTGCCAGCAGACGTCCCGGGACTAGCGGGGGGGCCCCCGGGGAGCTGTTTTTT

V: TRBV9
size: -
D: TRBD2
J: TRBJ2-3
CDR3: CASSVVAGGPQDTQYF
DNA: TGTGCCAGCAGCGTAGTAGCGGGGGGGCCTCAAGATACGCAGTATTTT

V: TRBV12-3/TRBV12-4
size: many
D: -
J: TRBJ1-1
CDR3: CASRYSTSTEAFF
DNA: TGTGCCAGCAGATACTCGACTAGCACTGAAGCTTTCTTT

V: TRBV18
size: -
D: TRBD1
J: TRBJ1-1
CDR3: CASSPSGGTEAFF
DNA: TGTGCCAGCTCACCGTCAGGGGGCACTGAAGCTTTCTTT

V: TRBV5-1
size: few
D: -
J: TRBJ2-2
CDR3: CASRDPGELFF
DNA: TGCGCCAGCAGAGACCCCGGGGAGCTGTTTTTT

V: TRBV20-1
size: many
D: -
J: TRBJ2-3
CDR3: CSAARQTDTQYF
DNA: TGCAGTGCGGCTAGACAGACAGATACGCAGTATTTT

V: TRBV25-1
size: many
D: -
J: TRBJ1-2
CDR3: CASSEASPYGYTF
DNA: TGTGCCAGCAGTGAAGCGAGCCCCTATGGCTACACCTTC

V: TRBV6-6
size: -
D: -
J: TRBJ1-3
CDR3: CASSYLQGTSGNTIYF
DNA: TGTGCCAGCAGTTACCTACAGGGTACATCTGGAAACACCATATATTTT

V: TRBV28
size: -
D: -
J: TRBJ1-4
CDR3: CASTEGPGEKLFF
DNA: TGTGCCAGCACCGAGGGGCCCGGTGAAAAACTGTTTTTT

V: TRBV20-1
size: many
D: -
J: TRBJ2-3
CDR3: CSAPAGAVDTQYF
DNA: TGCAGTGCTCCCGCGGGGGCCGTAGATACGCAGTATTTT

V: TRBV9
size: -
D: -
J: TRBJ2-5
CDR3: CASSVGRQTQETQYF
DNA: TGTGCCAGCAGCGTAGGTCGGCAGACCCAAGAGACCCAGTACTTC

V: TRBV7-2
size: few
D: -
J: TRBJ1-2
CDR3: CASSLANPQGWEGYTF
DNA: TGTGCCAGCAGCTTAGCGAATCCCCAGGGATGGGAGGGCTACACCTTC

V: TRBV7-9
size: -
D: -
J: TRBJ1-5
CDR3: CAGSRDARPQHF
DNA: TGTGCCGGCAGCAGAGATGCTCGGCCCCAGCATTTT

V: TRBV28
size: -
D: -
J: TRBJ1-2
CDR3: CASSFSGAAGYTF
DNA: TGTGCCAGCAGTTTTTCAGGGGCCGCTGGCTACACCTTC